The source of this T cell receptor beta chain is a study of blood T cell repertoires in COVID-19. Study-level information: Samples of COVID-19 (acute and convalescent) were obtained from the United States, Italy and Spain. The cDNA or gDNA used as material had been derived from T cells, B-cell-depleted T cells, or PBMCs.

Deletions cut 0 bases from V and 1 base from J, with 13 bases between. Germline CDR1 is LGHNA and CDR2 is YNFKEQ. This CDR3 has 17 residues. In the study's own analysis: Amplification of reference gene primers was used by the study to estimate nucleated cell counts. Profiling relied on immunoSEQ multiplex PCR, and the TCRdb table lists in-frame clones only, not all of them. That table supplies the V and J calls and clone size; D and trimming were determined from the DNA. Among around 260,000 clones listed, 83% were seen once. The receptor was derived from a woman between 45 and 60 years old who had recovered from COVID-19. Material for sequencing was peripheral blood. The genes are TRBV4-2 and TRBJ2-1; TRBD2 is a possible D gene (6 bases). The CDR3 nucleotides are TGTGCCAGCAGCCAAGAGGAGGGGCGGGGTTCCTACAATGAGCAGTTCTTC. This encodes CASSQEEGRGSYNEQFF.